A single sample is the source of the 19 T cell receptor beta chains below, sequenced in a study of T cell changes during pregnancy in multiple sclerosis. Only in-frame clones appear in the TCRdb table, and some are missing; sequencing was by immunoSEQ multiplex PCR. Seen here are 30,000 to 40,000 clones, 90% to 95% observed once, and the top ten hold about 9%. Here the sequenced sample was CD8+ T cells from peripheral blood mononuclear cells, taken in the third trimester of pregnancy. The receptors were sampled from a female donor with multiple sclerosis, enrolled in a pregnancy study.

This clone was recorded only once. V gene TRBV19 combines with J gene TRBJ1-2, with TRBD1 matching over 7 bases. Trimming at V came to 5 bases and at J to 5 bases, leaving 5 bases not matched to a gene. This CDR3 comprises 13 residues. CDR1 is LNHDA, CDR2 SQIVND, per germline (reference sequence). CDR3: CASSAGQKYGYTF. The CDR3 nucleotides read TGTGCCAGTAGTGCGGGACAGAAATATGGCTACACCTTC.

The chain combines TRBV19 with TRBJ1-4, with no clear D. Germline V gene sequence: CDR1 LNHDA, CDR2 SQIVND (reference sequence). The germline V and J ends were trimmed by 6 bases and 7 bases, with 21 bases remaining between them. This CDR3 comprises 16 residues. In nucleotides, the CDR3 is TGTGCCAGTAGCATTCTCAATCCCGGGAAAAGTGAAAAACTGTTTTTT. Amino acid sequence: CASSILNPGKSEKLFF.

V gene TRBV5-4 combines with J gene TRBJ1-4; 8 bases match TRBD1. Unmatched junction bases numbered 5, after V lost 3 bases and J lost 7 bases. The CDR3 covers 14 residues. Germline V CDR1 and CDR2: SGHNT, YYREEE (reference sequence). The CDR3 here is CASSSQGEGEKLFF. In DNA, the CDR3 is TGTGCCAGCAGCTCACAGGGGGAGGGTGAAAAACTGTTTTTT. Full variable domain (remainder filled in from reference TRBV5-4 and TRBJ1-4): ETGVTQSPTHLIKTRGQQVTLRCSSQSGHNTVSWYQQALGQGPQFIFQYYREEENGRGNFPPRFSGLQFPNYSSELNVNALELDDSALYLCASSSQGEGEKLFFGSGTQLSVL.

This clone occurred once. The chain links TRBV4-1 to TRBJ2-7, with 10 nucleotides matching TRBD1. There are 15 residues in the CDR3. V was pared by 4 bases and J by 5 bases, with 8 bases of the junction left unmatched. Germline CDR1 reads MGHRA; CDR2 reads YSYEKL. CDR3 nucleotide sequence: TGCGCCAGCAGCCCCCAGGACAGGGGGGGGCACGAGCAGTACTTC. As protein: CASSPQDRGGHEQYF.

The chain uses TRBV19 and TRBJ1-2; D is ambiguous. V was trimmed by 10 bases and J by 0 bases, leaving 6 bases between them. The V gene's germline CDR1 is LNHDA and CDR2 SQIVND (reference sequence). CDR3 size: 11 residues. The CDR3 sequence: CATGPNYGYTF. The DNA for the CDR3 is TGTGCCACTGGGCCTAACTATGGCTACACCTTC.

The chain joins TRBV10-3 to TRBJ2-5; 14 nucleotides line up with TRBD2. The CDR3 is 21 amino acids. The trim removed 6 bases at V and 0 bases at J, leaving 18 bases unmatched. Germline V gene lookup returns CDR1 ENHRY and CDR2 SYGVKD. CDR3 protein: CAIRDPDLRTSGGLHQETQYF. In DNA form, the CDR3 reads TGTGCCATCAGAGACCCTGATTTGCGGACTAGCGGGGGGCTCCACCAAGAGACCCAGTACTTC.

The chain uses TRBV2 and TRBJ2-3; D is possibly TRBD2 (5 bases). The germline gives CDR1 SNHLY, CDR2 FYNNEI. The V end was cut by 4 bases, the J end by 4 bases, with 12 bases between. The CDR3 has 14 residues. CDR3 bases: TGTGCCAGCAGTGCCCGGGGTGGTGCAGATACGCAGTATTTT. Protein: CASSARGGADTQYF.

The CDR3 region has the DNA TGTGCCAGCAGCTTAGGGACAGGGGACAATGAGCAGTTCTTC. This codes for CASSLGTGDNEQFF. V and J are TRBV11-2 and TRBJ2-1; 9 bases match TRBD1. The CDR3 spans 14 residues. Germline V lookup: CDR1 SGHAT, CDR2 FQNNGV. V was pared by 1 base and J by 5 bases, with 0 bases of the junction left unmatched.

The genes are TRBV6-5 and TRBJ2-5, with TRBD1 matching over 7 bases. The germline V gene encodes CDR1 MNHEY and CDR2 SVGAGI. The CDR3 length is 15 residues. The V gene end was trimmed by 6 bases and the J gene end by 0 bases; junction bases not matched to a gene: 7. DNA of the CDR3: TGTGCCAGCAGCCGGGACAGCCTGTACCAAGAGACCCAGTACTTC. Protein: CASSRDSLYQETQYF.

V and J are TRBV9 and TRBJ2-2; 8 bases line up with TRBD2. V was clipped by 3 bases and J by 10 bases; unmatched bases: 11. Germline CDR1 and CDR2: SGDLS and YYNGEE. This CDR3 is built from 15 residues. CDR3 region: CASSAFGGASEELFF. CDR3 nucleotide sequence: TGTGCCAGCAGCGCATTCGGGGGGGCCTCCGAGGAGCTGTTTTTT.

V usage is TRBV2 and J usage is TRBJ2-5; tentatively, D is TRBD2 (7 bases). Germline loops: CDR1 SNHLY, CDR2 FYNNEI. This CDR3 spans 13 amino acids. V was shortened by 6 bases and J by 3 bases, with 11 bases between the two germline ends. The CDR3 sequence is CASRGGPEETQYF. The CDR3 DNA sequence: TGTGCCAGCAGGGGGGGGCCCGAAGAGACCCAGTACTTC.

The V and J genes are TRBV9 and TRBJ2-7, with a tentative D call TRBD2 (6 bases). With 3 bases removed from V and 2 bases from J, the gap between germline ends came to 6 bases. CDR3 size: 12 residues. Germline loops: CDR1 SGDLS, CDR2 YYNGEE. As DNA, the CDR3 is TGTGCCAGCAGCGGGGAGGCCTACGAGCAGTACTTC. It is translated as CASSGEAYEQYF.

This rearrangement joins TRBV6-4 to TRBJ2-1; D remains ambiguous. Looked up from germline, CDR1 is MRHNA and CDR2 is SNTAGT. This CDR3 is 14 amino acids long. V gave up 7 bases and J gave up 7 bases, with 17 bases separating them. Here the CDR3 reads CASKLGRETNEQFF. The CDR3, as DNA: TGTGCCAGCAAATTGGGTCGCGAGACTAATGAGCAGTTCTTC.

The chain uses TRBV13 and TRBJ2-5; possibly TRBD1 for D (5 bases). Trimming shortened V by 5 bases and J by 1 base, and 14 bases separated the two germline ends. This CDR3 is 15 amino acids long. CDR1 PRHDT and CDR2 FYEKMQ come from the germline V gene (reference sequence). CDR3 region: CASSGQGVGQETQYF. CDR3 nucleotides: TGTGCCAGCAGCGGCCAGGGTGTGGGCCAAGAGACCCAGTACTTC.

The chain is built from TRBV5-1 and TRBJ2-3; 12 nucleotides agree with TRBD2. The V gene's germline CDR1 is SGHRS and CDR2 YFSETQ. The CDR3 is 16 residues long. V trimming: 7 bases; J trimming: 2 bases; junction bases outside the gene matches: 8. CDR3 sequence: CASSPRLAGATDTQYF. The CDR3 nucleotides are TGCGCCAGCTCCCCACGACTAGCGGGGGCCACAGATACGCAGTATTTT. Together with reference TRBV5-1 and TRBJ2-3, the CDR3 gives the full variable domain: KAGVTQTPRYLIKTRGQQVTLSCSPISGHRSVSWYQQTPGQGLQFLFEYFSETQRNKGNFPGRFSGRQFSNSRSEMNVSTLELGDSALYLCASSPRLAGATDTQYFGPGTRLTVL.

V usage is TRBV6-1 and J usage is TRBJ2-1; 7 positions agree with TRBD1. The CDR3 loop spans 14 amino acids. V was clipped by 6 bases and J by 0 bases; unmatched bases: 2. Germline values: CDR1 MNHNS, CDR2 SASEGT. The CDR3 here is CASRGDSSYNEQFF. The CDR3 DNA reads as TGTGCCAGCAGGGGGGACAGCTCCTACAATGAGCAGTTCTTC.

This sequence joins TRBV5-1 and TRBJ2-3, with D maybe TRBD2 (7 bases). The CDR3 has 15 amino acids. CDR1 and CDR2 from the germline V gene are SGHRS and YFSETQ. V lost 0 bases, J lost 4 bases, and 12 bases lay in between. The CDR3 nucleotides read TGCGCCAGCAGCTTGGAAGGGGGGGCCCCAGATACGCAGTATTTT. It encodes CASSLEGGAPDTQYF.

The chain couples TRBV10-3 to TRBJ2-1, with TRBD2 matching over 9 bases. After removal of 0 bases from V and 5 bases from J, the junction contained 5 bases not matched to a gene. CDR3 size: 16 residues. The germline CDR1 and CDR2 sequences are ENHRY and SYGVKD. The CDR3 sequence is CAISESSSGVNNEQFF. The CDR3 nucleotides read TGTGCCATCAGTGAGTCGTCTAGCGGGGTGAACAATGAGCAGTTCTTC.

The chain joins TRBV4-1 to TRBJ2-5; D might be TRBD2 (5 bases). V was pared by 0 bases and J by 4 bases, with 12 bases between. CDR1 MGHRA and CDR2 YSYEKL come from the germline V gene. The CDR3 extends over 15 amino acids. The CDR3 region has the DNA TGCGCCAGCAGCCAAGATTCCGAGGGAATAGAGACCCAGTACTTC. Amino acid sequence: CASSQDSEGIETQYF.